This T cell receptor beta chain was recorded in a study of blood T cell repertoires in COVID-19. As for the study in general: PBMCs, B-cell-depleted T cells, or T cells provided the cDNA or gDNA that made up the material.

The trim removed 2 bases at V and 7 bases at J, leaving 14 bases unmatched. CDR1 ENHRY and CDR2 SYGVKD come from the germline V gene. The CDR3 contains 16 residues. Authors' processing steps: Estimation of nucleated cell counts was performed using reference gene primer amplification. Repertoires were generated with immunoSEQ multiplex PCR, while TCRdb's copy carries only in-frame clones and drops some. That table gives V, J and clone size, and the DNA gave D and trimming. The sample contains roughly 130,000 clones, more than 90% of which appear only once. This sequence originates from a man in his sixties with COVID-19, enrolled during active disease. Sequencing was carried out using peripheral blood. The chain joins TRBV10-3 to TRBJ2-7, with 7 bases matching TRBD2. The CDR3: CAISETTSADTGEQYF. As DNA, the CDR3 is TGTGCCATCAGTGAGACAACTAGCGCAGACACGGGGGAGCAGTACTTC.